One and the same sample provided the 15 T cell receptor beta chains below, sequenced in a study of human T cells and chemical hapten exposure. Via MiXCR, TCRdb re-called the RACE reads, giving one row per CDR3 protein. The table shows 110,000 or so distinct CDR3 sequences, with 30% to 35% occurring only once. The sample's time point: patch test 3, about 24 weeks after DPC sensitization. Treatment given: therapeutic diphenylcyclopropenone sensitization with weekly scalp DPC. Sequenced material: whole blood, taken in connection with sensitization to the hapten diphenylcyclopropenone (DPC). The receptors come from a man in his forties with alopecia areata. Some clones in this sample may be carry-over from other donors' samples.

The chain is built from TRBV6-5 and TRBJ2-5; TRBD2 matches at 9 bases. V trimming: 5 bases; J trimming: 1 base; junction bases outside the gene matches: 2. The CDR3 sequence is 14 residues long. Germline values: CDR1 MNHEY, CDR2 SVGAGI. In DNA form, the CDR3 reads TGTGCCAGCAGTGGACTAGCGCCCCAAGAGACCCAGTACTTC. Residues: CASSGLAPQETQYF.

This clonotype has just one count. Since the CDR3 does not end with the conserved phenylalanine or tryptophan, this likely comes from a read error. The chain links TRBV20-1 to TRBJ2-1; D not resolved. V shed 5 bases and J shed 9 bases, with 20 bases lying between them. Germline V gene data show CDR1 as DFQATT and CDR2 as SNEGSKA (reference sequence). This CDR3 comprises 14 residues. CDR3: CSAHVIKTAAEQFS. The DNA of the CDR3 is TGCAGTGCTCACGTGATAAAGACTGCCGCTGAGCAGTTCTCC.

This chain joins TRBV7-2 and TRBJ2-5; D possibly uses TRBD1 or TRBD2 (5 bases each). The V and J ends lost 6 bases and 1 base respectively, with 15 bases between them. The CDR3 totals 15 residues. In germline, CDR1 is SGHTA, CDR2 FQGNSA. CDR3 amino acids: CASSSGTPTQETQYF. CDR3 in DNA: TGTGCCAGCAGTTCCGGGACCCCGACCCAAGAGACCCAGTACTTC.

The rearrangement links TRBV29-1 to TRBJ2-1, with 15 nucleotides matching TRBD2. The V gene's germline CDR1 is SQVTM and CDR2 ANQGSEA. This CDR3 spans 15 amino acids. The V gene end was trimmed by 4 bases and the J gene end by 6 bases; junction bases not matched to a gene: 4. In nucleotides, the CDR3 is TGCAGCGTTGGGACTAGCGGGAGGGCCCTCAATGAGCAGTTCTTC. It encodes CSVGTSGRALNEQFF.

The CDR3 reads CSVAQGPYNEQFF. CDR3 nucleotides: TGCAGCGTTGCTCAGGGCCCCTACAATGAGCAGTTCTTC. V and J are TRBV29-1 and TRBJ2-1; D possibly corresponds to TRBD1 (5 bases). The ends were cut back, 4 bases at V and 2 bases at J, with 9 bases in the middle. Per germline, CDR1 SQVTM and CDR2 ANQGSEA. This CDR3 is built from 13 residues.

V and J are TRBV15 and TRBJ2-3, with D perhaps matching TRBD2 (6 bases). Germline CDR1 reads LNHNV; CDR2 reads YYDKDF (reference sequence). The V gene lost 9 bases and the J gene lost 1 base, with 14 bases spanning the gap. There are 14 residues in the CDR3. The DNA for the CDR3 is TGTGCCACAGAGGGAGGCGGAGGCACAGATACGCAGTATTTT. Amino acids: CATEGGGGTDTQYF.

J is TRBJ2-1 and V is TRBV12-3 or TRBV12-4, with D perhaps TRBD1 (5 bases). The CDR3 covers 12 residues. The V gene lost 5 bases and the J gene lost 6 bases, with 8 bases spanning the gap. CDR3 amino acids: CASSRQSNEQFF. DNA for the CDR3: TGTGCCAGCAGTCGACAGAGCAATGAGCAGTTCTTC.

The chain recombines TRBV4-2 with TRBJ2-3; perhaps TRBD2 as D (6 bases). There are 19 residues in the CDR3. The V gene lost 0 bases and the J gene lost 1 base, with 20 bases spanning the gap. CDR1 is LGHNA, CDR2 YNFKEQ, per germline. The CDR3 DNA is TGTGCCAGCAGCCAAGATTGGGTAGCGGACCGGCCCCGCACAGATACGCAGTATTTT. This sequence encodes CASSQDWVADRPRTDTQYF.

This chain links TRBV3-1 with TRBJ2-3, with TRBD2 matching 9 bases. V trimming: 1 base; J trimming: 1 base; junction bases outside the gene matches: 3. This CDR3 comprises 16 residues. Germline CDR1 and CDR2: LGHDT and YNNKEL (reference sequence). CDR3 region: CASSQALAGRTDTQYF. CDR3 sequence (DNA): TGTGCCAGCAGCCAAGCGCTAGCGGGGCGCACAGATACGCAGTATTTT.

This chain connects TRBV9 to TRBJ2-1; TRBD2 aligns across 14 bases. The CDR3 spans 20 residues. The V gene's germline CDR1 is SGDLS and CDR2 YYNGEE. The junction had 10 bases not matched to a gene; V was cut back by 0 bases and J by 2 bases. CDR3 loop: CASSVALPGLAGAAYNEQFF. The CDR3 DNA reads as TGTGCCAGCAGCGTAGCATTACCGGGACTAGCGGGGGCCGCCTACAATGAGCAGTTCTTC. Drawing the rest from reference TRBV9 and TRBJ2-1, the complete variable domain is DSGVTQTPKHLITATGQRVTLRCSPRSGDLSVYWYQQSLDQGLQFLIQYYNGEERAKGNILERFSAQQFPDLHSELNLSSLELGDSALYFCASSVALPGLAGAAYNEQFFGPGTRLTVL.

This clonotype was detected a few times. V and J are TRBV5-5 and TRBJ2-1, with D unresolved. CDR3 length: 15 amino acids. Germline values: CDR1 SGHKS, CDR2 YYEKEE (reference sequence). V was pared by 4 bases and J by 2 bases, with 13 bases between. CDR3 protein: CASSQDAVPYNEQFF. The CDR3 region has the DNA TGTGCCAGCAGCCAGGACGCAGTCCCCTACAATGAGCAGTTCTTC.

This rearrangement joins TRBV27 to TRBJ1-1; no clear D. Germline CDR1 and CDR2: MNHEY and SMNVEV (reference sequence). The CDR3 totals 17 residues. With 1 base removed from V and 2 bases from J, the gap between germline ends came to 17 bases. This CDR3 is CASSLLRPSRGNTEAFF. The CDR3, as DNA: TGTGCCAGCAGTTTATTACGACCCTCACGGGGAAACACTGAAGCTTTCTTT.

This chain connects TRBV11-2 to TRBJ2-5; 7 bases line up with TRBD1. This CDR3 contains 14 residues. CDR1 and CDR2 from the germline V gene are SGHAT and FQNNGV. Trimming took 5 bases from V and 1 from J; bases not matched to a gene: 4. Written as DNA, the CDR3 is TGTGCCAGCAGCATGGACAGGAGCCAAGAGACCCAGTACTTC. Protein: CASSMDRSQETQYF.

The chain couples TRBV6-5 to TRBJ1-2, with TRBD1 matching over 8 bases. CDR3 length: 18 residues. J was trimmed by 3 bases and V by 0 bases; bases with no gene match: 12. Germline CDR1 reads MNHEY; CDR2 reads SVGAGI. This CDR3 is CASSYSNRGTGGHYGYTF. In DNA form, the CDR3 reads TGTGCCAGCAGTTACTCGAATCGGGGGACAGGAGGCCACTATGGCTACACCTTC.

This rearrangement joins TRBV10-3 to TRBJ1-1, with D uncertain. V was clipped by 9 bases and J by 3 bases, with 14 bases between them. This CDR3 region has 13 residues. Germline V gives CDR1 ENHRY, CDR2 SYGVKD. The CDR3 region is CAIRFGVDTEAFF. For the CDR3, the DNA is TGTGCCATAAGATTCGGGGTGGACACTGAAGCTTTCTTT.